A selection of T cell receptor beta chains follows, all from one sample in a study of blood T cell repertoires in COVID-19. Measured with immunoSEQ multiplex PCR; TCRdb has only the in-frame clones, and not every one. Among under 200,000 clones listed, roughly 83% were seen once. Sequencing used peripheral blood. Receptors originate from a woman aged 55-75 years with acute or convalescent COVID-19. CDR3s include the opening cysteine and the closing phenylalanine or tryptophan. D genes are given only for firm matches. The size of a clone is reported for some rows only, either as once, few or many, or as a class for expanded clones.

v_gene: TRBV7-2; d_gene: -; abundance: -; j_gene: TRBJ2-7; CDR3aa: CASSLVSSYEQYF; CDR3nt: TGTGCCAGCAGCTTAGTCAGCTCCTACGAGCAGTACTTC
v_gene: TRBV19; d_gene: -; abundance: -; j_gene: TRBJ1-1; CDR3aa: CASSAWGPNTEAFF; CDR3nt: TGTGCCAGTAGCGCCTGGGGGCCGAACACTGAAGCTTTCTTT
v_gene: TRBV19; d_gene: -; abundance: -; j_gene: TRBJ1-5; CDR3aa: CASSIVAGNNQPQHF; CDR3nt: TGTGCCAGTAGTATAGTTGCAGGGAACAATCAGCCCCAGCATTTT
v_gene: TRBV27; d_gene: TRBD2; abundance: -; j_gene: TRBJ2-2; CDR3aa: CASSAPGSGGITGELFF; CDR3nt: TGTGCCAGCAGTGCCCCGGGGAGCGGGGGGATCACCGGGGAGCTGTTTTTT
v_gene: TRBV5-1; d_gene: -; abundance: -; j_gene: TRBJ2-3; CDR3aa: CASSLVGGYDTDTQYF; CDR3nt: TGCGCCAGCAGCTTGGTGGGAGGATACGACACAGATACGCAGTATTTT
v_gene: TRBV28; d_gene: TRBD2; abundance: -; j_gene: TRBJ2-1; CDR3aa: CASSFPGTRGRNEQFF; CDR3nt: TGTGCCAGCAGTTTCCCCGGGACTAGGGGACGGAATGAGCAGTTCTTC
v_gene: TRBV5-4; d_gene: TRBD1; abundance: -; j_gene: TRBJ1-2; CDR3aa: CASSVRLGQGDYGYTF; CDR3nt: TGTGCCAGCAGCGTGCGCTTGGGACAGGGTGACTATGGCTACACCTTC
v_gene: TRBV9; d_gene: -; abundance: -; j_gene: TRBJ1-6; CDR3aa: CASGKQDQGSPLHF; CDR3nt: TGTGCCAGCGGAAAACAAGACCAGGGCTCACCCCTCCACTTT
v_gene: TRBV29-1; d_gene: -; abundance: -; j_gene: TRBJ2-7; CDR3aa: CSAGQVYEQYF; CDR3nt: TGCAGCGCGGGACAAGTCTACGAGCAGTACTTC
v_gene: TRBV7-6; d_gene: TRBD2; abundance: few; j_gene: TRBJ2-5; CDR3aa: CASSTPNSGAETQYF; CDR3nt: TGTGCCAGCAGCACCCCAAATAGCGGGGCCGAGACCCAGTACTTC
v_gene: TRBV5-1; d_gene: TRBD1; abundance: -; j_gene: TRBJ1-4; CDR3aa: CASSGGQEAKLFF; CDR3nt: TGCGCCAGCAGCGGGGGACAGGAGGCAAAACTGTTTTTT
v_gene: TRBV28; d_gene: -; abundance: -; j_gene: TRBJ1-2; CDR3aa: CASTPRVGYGYTF; CDR3nt: TGTGCCAGCACCCCCCGGGTTGGCTATGGCTACACCTTC
v_gene: TRBV13; d_gene: TRBD2; abundance: -; j_gene: TRBJ2-1; CDR3aa: CASSLRTSGVNEQFF; CDR3nt: TGTGCCAGCAGCTTAAGGACTAGCGGGGTCAATGAGCAGTTCTTC
v_gene: TRBV19; d_gene: -; abundance: -; j_gene: TRBJ1-2; CDR3aa: CASSFSGAYGYTF; CDR3nt: TGTGCCAGTAGTTTCTCAGGGGCCTATGGCTACACCTTC
v_gene: TRBV9; d_gene: -; abundance: -; j_gene: TRBJ1-1; CDR3aa: CASSVATGNTEAFF; CDR3nt: TGTGCCAGCAGCGTAGCTACGGGGAACACTGAAGCTTTCTTT
v_gene: TRBV28; d_gene: TRBD1; abundance: -; j_gene: TRBJ1-5; CDR3aa: CASSRQGMNNQPQHF; CDR3nt: TGTGCCAGCAGTAGACAGGGGATGAACAATCAGCCCCAGCATTTT
v_gene: TRBV12-5; d_gene: TRBD1; abundance: -; j_gene: TRBJ1-3; CDR3aa: CASGSWTGRDF; CDR3nt: TGTGCTAGTGGTTCATGGACAGGGAGGGATTTT
v_gene: TRBV27; d_gene: -; abundance: -; j_gene: TRBJ2-7; CDR3aa: CASGTQGPNLFYEQYF; CDR3nt: TGTGCCAGCGGGACTCAGGGACCGAACCTATTCTACGAGCAGTACTTC
v_gene: TRBV5-4; d_gene: -; abundance: -; j_gene: TRBJ2-1; CDR3aa: CASTRRQGIVNEQFF; CDR3nt: TGTGCCAGCACCCGCAGGCAGGGTATAGTCAATGAGCAGTTCTTC
v_gene: TRBV12-3/TRBV12-4; d_gene: -; abundance: -; j_gene: TRBJ1-2; CDR3aa: CASTPNAGGYTF; CDR3nt: TGTGCCAGCACCCCAAATGCAGGAGGCTACACCTTC
v_gene: TRBV29-1; d_gene: TRBD1; abundance: -; j_gene: TRBJ2-6; CDR3aa: CSVAPGTAYSSGANVLTF; CDR3nt: TGCAGCGTCGCCCCCGGGACAGCCTACTCCTCTGGGGCCAACGTCCTGACTTTC
v_gene: TRBV7-3; d_gene: TRBD2; abundance: -; j_gene: TRBJ2-1; CDR3aa: CASSLTSGGYNEQFF; CDR3nt: TGTGCCAGCAGCTTAACTAGCGGGGGTTACAATGAGCAGTTCTTC
v_gene: TRBV6-5; d_gene: -; abundance: -; j_gene: TRBJ1-4; CDR3aa: CASRAQVMNEKLFF; CDR3nt: TGTGCCAGCAGGGCACAGGTTATGAATGAAAAACTGTTTTTT
v_gene: TRBV7-3; d_gene: -; abundance: -; j_gene: TRBJ2-3; CDR3aa: CASSLAGFDTQYF; CDR3nt: TGTGCCAGCAGCCTGGCCGGGTTTGATACGCAGTATTTT
v_gene: TRBV6-5; d_gene: -; abundance: once; j_gene: TRBJ2-1; CDR3aa: CASSSPGRGPNNEQFF; CDR3nt: TGTGCCAGCAGTTCCCCCGGCAGGGGCCCGAACAATGAGCAGTTCTTC
v_gene: TRBV19; d_gene: -; abundance: -; j_gene: TRBJ1-5; CDR3aa: CASSPYSNQPQHF; CDR3nt: TGTGCCAGTAGCCCCTATAGCAATCAGCCCCAGCATTTT
v_gene: TRBV19; d_gene: TRBD1; abundance: few; j_gene: TRBJ1-2; CDR3aa: CASSNYRGRVYGYTF; CDR3nt: TGTGCCAGTAGTAACTACAGGGGGCGCGTGTATGGCTACACCTTC
v_gene: TRBV5-3; d_gene: -; abundance: -; j_gene: TRBJ2-4; CDR3aa: CASVATKNIQYF; CDR3nt: TGTGCCAGCGTGGCAACCAAAAACATTCAGTACTTC
v_gene: TRBV25-1; d_gene: TRBD1; abundance: -; j_gene: TRBJ1-4; CDR3aa: CASSGQGRIRLFF; CDR3nt: TGTGCCAGCAGTGGACAGGGTCGGATTCGACTGTTTTTT
v_gene: TRBV9; d_gene: TRBD2; abundance: -; j_gene: TRBJ2-5; CDR3aa: CASSVAASGEETQYF; CDR3nt: TGTGCCAGCAGCGTAGCTGCTAGCGGGGAAGAGACCCAGTACTTC
v_gene: TRBV18; d_gene: TRBD2; abundance: -; j_gene: TRBJ2-7; CDR3aa: CASSPPERGGLYEQYF; CDR3nt: TGTGCCAGCTCACCACCTGAGCGGGGGGGCCTCTACGAGCAGTACTTC
v_gene: TRBV18; d_gene: -; abundance: -; j_gene: TRBJ2-7; CDR3aa: CASSQLDEQYF; CDR3nt: TGTGCCAGCTCACAGCTCGACGAGCAGTACTTC
v_gene: TRBV18; d_gene: TRBD1; abundance: once; j_gene: TRBJ1-4; CDR3aa: CASSPTWTGGSEKLFF; CDR3nt: TGTGCCAGCTCACCTACTTGGACAGGGGGAAGCGAAAAACTGTTTTTT
v_gene: TRBV2; d_gene: -; abundance: -; j_gene: TRBJ1-2; CDR3aa: CASSLTGDPNYGYTF; CDR3nt: TGTGCCAGCAGTCTGACAGGAGACCCTAACTATGGCTACACCTTC
v_gene: TRBV29-1; d_gene: -; abundance: -; j_gene: TRBJ1-3; CDR3aa: CSVEDRVTVGNTIYF; CDR3nt: TGCAGCGTTGAAGATAGGGTGACAGTTGGAAACACCATATATTTT
v_gene: TRBV4-1; d_gene: -; abundance: -; j_gene: TRBJ1-6; CDR3aa: CASSQGGFNSPLHF; CDR3nt: TGCGCCAGCAGCCAAGGAGGGTTTAATTCACCCCTCCACTTT
v_gene: TRBV24-1; d_gene: TRBD2; abundance: -; j_gene: TRBJ2-5; CDR3aa: CATSDIGVAGGQVETQYF; CDR3nt: TGTGCCACCAGTGATATTGGGGTAGCGGGGGGGCAAGTGGAGACCCAGTACTTC
v_gene: TRBV2; d_gene: -; abundance: -; j_gene: TRBJ2-1; CDR3aa: CASSPGISYNEQFF; CDR3nt: TGTGCCAGCAGTCCCGGGATCTCCTACAATGAGCAGTTCTTC
v_gene: TRBV3-1/TRBV3-2; d_gene: -; abundance: -; j_gene: TRBJ2-3; CDR3aa: CASTPVGLLTDTQYF; CDR3nt: TGTGCCAGCACCCCTGTCGGTCTCCTCACAGATACGCAGTATTTT
v_gene: TRBV7-9; d_gene: TRBD1; abundance: -; j_gene: TRBJ1-2; CDR3aa: CASSLAWDRDNYGYTF; CDR3nt: TGTGCCAGCAGCTTAGCTTGGGACAGGGACAACTATGGCTACACCTTC